This TCR beta chain was sequenced in a study of response to subunit inactivated influenza vaccine. General study findings and limits: Each seasonal influenza vaccination, the authors suggested, recruits few new T cells.

Germline V gene data show CDR1 as DFQATT and CDR2 as SNEGSKA (reference sequence). The CDR3 loop spans 16 amino acids. V lost 2 bases, J lost 6 bases, and 21 bases lay in between. Remarks on this clonotype: Antigen unknown.

TCRdb re-derived calls from the RT-PCR reads in MiXCR, one entry per CDR3 protein. The sample contains approximately 520,000 distinct CDR3 sequences, roughly 27% of which appear only once. This clonotype was obtained from a man in his fifties or sixties who received an inactivated influenza vaccine. The J gene is TRBJ2-3, the V gene TRBV20-1; D is possibly TRBD2 (7 bases). The input for sequencing was CD4+ T cells sorted from PBMCs, taken around 5 days after vaccination. The DNA of the CDR3 is TGCAGTGCTAGAACCTCCCCGCGGGGGCCTGGGGATACGCAGTATTTT. This translates into CSARTSPRGPGDTQYF.